The present T cell receptor beta chain was sequenced within a study of CD8+CD57+ T cells in acquired aplastic anemia (dated by TCRdb to the late 2010s). The study in broad terms: Extracted DNA from sorted CD4+ and CD8+ cells averaged approximately 3.4 ug, ranging from 0.2 to 27.4 ug. For healthy donor samples, the average read count was around 9.8 million for CD4+ cells and around 12 million for CD8+ cells. What the authors observed across the whole study: Around 31 CD8+ CDR3 sequences were shared between patients and controls but appeared highly expressed in patients and within their immunodominant clones. No significant difference in CD8+ Simpson's diversity was found between patients and healthy controls (P=0.060).

CDR1 and CDR2, looked up from the germline V gene, are MNHNS and SASEGT. Measured from the cysteine to the phenylalanine, the CDR3 is 15 residues long. This entry keeps only the CDR3 DNA: 45 bases, framed from base 1. The junction carries 16 bases between V and J, which are trimmed by 6 bases and 2 bases respectively. In its sample, this clonotype was seen many times. Its antigen is unknown. No base qualities exist here, and no much larger clone lies one base off it. In this study, sorted CD4+ and CD8+ T cells from the blood of healthy subjects and of severe aplastic anemia patients had their TCR repertoires deep-sequenced. Ficoll-Paque density gradient centrifugation was used to isolate peripheral blood mononuclear cells. Before DNA extraction, CD4+ and CD8+ T cells were sorted by FACS or by magnetic beads. Genomic DNA was used as template for profiling of TCR beta VDJ combinations and CDR3 sequences. An Illumina HiSeq 2000 was used for TCR repertoire sequencing. The authors' analysis ran thus. TRBV/TRBJ rearrangement plots, CDR3 size and DJ length profiles, and Simpson's diversity index were used to evaluate the repertoires. Whichever DNA sequence was most abundant in the deep sequencing data was defined as the immunodominant clone. CDR3 amino acid sequences were checked for sharing across subjects and were also compared against the VDJdb database and published repertoires. TCRdb handled the public reads itself, with Q25 trimming in fastp and clone calling in MiXCR, and kept productive beta chains. Every distinct CDR3 protein forms one entry, paired with its most common genes and DNA. The V and J calls and clone size are TCRdb's, not the authors'. Counted in this sample were 65,000 or so distinct CDR3 sequences; about 50% of them appeared once. The top ten constitute around 2.3% of the sample.

Material for sequencing was sorted CD4+, CD8+, or CD8+CD57+ T cells (not recorded which) from PBMCs. This TCR was sampled from a human donor in good health, serving as a control. The V and J segments used are TRBV6-1 and TRBJ2-5; TRBD2 is a possible D gene, resting on 6 matching bases. The CDR3 protein is CASRPMGGRQETQYF. The DNA sequence reads TGTGCCAGCAGGCCGATGGGGGGACGGCAAGAGACCCAGTACTTC.